What follows are 14 T cell receptor beta chains derived from one specimen sequenced in a study of cytomegalovirus exposure and HLA in healthy donors. The PCR had 60 Vbeta and 13 Jbeta primers. Profiled with immunoSEQ multiplex PCR; TCRdb holds only in-frame clones, not every one. The table has roughly 250,000 clones, about 75% seen once. Input material: PBMCs. The receptors were sampled from a female donor in good health and CMV-seronegative.

In DNA form, the CDR3 reads TGTGCCAGCAGAGGACAGGGGGAAGAGACCCAGTACTTC. As protein: CASRGQGEETQYF. The V and J genes are TRBV6-1 and TRBJ2-5; 10 bases fit TRBD1. The V segment lost 6 bases and the J segment 3 bases; nucleotides outside the gene matches: 1. Germline CDR1 MNHNS, CDR2 SASEGT. The CDR3 spans 13 residues.

J is TRBJ2-5 and V is TRBV13; D is undetermined. The germline CDR1 and CDR2 sequences are PRHDT and FYEKMQ (reference sequence). V gave up 2 bases and J gave up 2 bases, with 6 bases separating them. CDR3 length: 13 residues. In nucleotides, the CDR3 is TGTGCCAGCAGCTTACACTCTCAAGAGACCCAGTACTTC. It encodes CASSLHSQETQYF.

The chain recombines TRBV6-1 with TRBJ2-7; TRBD1 matches 7 bases. Germline assignment: CDR1 MNHNS and CDR2 SASEGT. The CDR3 length is 14 residues. With 9 bases clipped from V and 3 bases from J, the junction kept 11 bases outside the gene matches. This chain's CDR3 is CASSSGQNLYEQYF. CDR3 in DNA: TGTGCCAGTTCCTCGGGACAGAACCTCTACGAGCAGTACTTC.

This clone was seen only a few times. The gene calls are TRBV11-2 and TRBJ1-2, with a tentative D call TRBD1 (5 bases). In germline, CDR1 is SGHAT, CDR2 FQNNGV. The CDR3 length is 14 residues. V was cut by 1 base and J by 4 bases, with 10 bases left in between. The CDR3 coding sequence is TGTGCCAGCAGCTTAGGGCAGGGTGGCTATGGCTACACCTTC. This gives the protein CASSLGQGGYGYTF.

This chain links TRBV2 with TRBJ2-7; a weak D match, TRBD2 (5 bases). The CDR3 loop spans 15 amino acids. Looked up from germline, CDR1 is SNHLY and CDR2 is FYNNEI. Trimming took 0 bases from V and 3 from J, leaving 12 bases between them. CDR3 amino acids: CASSEARTDYYEQYF. The CDR3 nucleotides read TGTGCCAGCAGTGAAGCGCGGACTGATTACTACGAGCAGTACTTC.

This clone has more than one count but fewer than ten. The J gene is TRBJ1-2, the V gene TRBV28; perhaps TRBD1 as D (6 bases). Trimming removed 2 bases from V and 2 bases from J, with 12 bases in between. Germline loops: CDR1 MDHEN, CDR2 SYDVKM. The CDR3 loop spans 15 amino acids. CDR3 DNA: TGTGCCAGCAGTTTAGGGACATACAGAAACTATGGCTACACCTTC. Residues: CASSLGTYRNYGYTF.

This clone was observed a handful of times. The chain links TRBV5-4 to TRBJ1-4; tentative D call: TRBD1 (5 bases). V was clipped by 4 bases and J by 8 bases, with 12 bases between them. CDR3 length equals 13 residues. The germline gives CDR1 SGHNT, CDR2 YYREEE (reference sequence). The CDR3 spells CASSPTGGEKLFF. DNA of the CDR3: TGTGCCAGCAGCCCAACAGGTGGGGAAAAACTGTTTTTT.

The chain carries TRBV29-1 and TRBJ2-3; 9 bases are a match to TRBD1. Per the germline V gene, CDR1 is SQVTM and CDR2 is ANQGSEA. The CDR3 loop spans 13 amino acids. With 7 bases clipped from V and 3 bases from J, the junction kept 5 bases outside the gene matches. This CDR3 is CSGGTGWTDTQYF. The CDR3 DNA sequence: TGCAGCGGCGGGACAGGGTGGACAGATACGCAGTATTTT.

The J gene is TRBJ1-2, the V gene TRBV27; no clear D gene. CDR3 size: 17 residues. CDR1 is MNHEY, CDR2 SMNVEV, per germline (reference sequence). Trimming removed 2 bases from V and 1 base from J, with 17 bases in between. CDR3 nucleotide sequence: TGTGCCAGCAGTTTAAGGGTCAGACTGCGGGATAACTATGGCTACACCTTC. It codes for CASSLRVRLRDNYGYTF.

The chain recombines TRBV11-1 with TRBJ2-1; the match to TRBD1 covers 7 bases. J gave up 6 bases and V 3 bases, and 17 bases lay outside the gene matches. Germline loops: CDR1 SGHAT, CDR2 FQDESV (reference sequence). The CDR3 loop spans 18 amino acids. In DNA, the CDR3 is TGTGCCAGCAGCTTTAGGAACCGGGTGAGACAGGGATTCAATGAGCAGTTCTTC. Translation gives CASSFRNRVRQGFNEQFF.

The rearrangement joins TRBV5-1 to TRBJ1-1; the D gene is possibly TRBD1 (5 bases). V lost 0 bases and J lost 4, with 19 bases in between. This CDR3 is built from 17 residues. Germline CDR1 reads SGHRS; CDR2 reads YFSETQ. DNA for the CDR3: TGCGCCAGCAGCTTGGTGTACGGTCCCATGGGGGGCACTGAAGCTTTCTTT. Its translation is CASSLVYGPMGGTEAFF.

This clone was seen only a few times. CDR3 residues: CASSLSGLAGSNEQFF. CDR3 nucleotide sequence: TGTGCCAGCAGTTTGTCTGGACTAGCGGGATCCAATGAGCAGTTCTTC. The V and J genes are TRBV28 and TRBJ2-1; TRBD2 matches at 12 bases. The CDR3 sequence is 16 residues long. The V gene's germline CDR1 is MDHEN and CDR2 SYDVKM. V was pared by 3 bases and J by 6 bases, with 6 bases of the junction left unmatched.

This chain joins TRBV5-1 and TRBJ2-7; possibly TRBD1 for D (6 bases). V lost 0 bases and J 4 bases, leaving 17 bases between the germline ends. The CDR3 is made up of 16 amino acids. In germline, CDR1 is SGHRS, CDR2 YFSETQ. The CDR3: CASSLGAQGNLYEQYF. The CDR3 DNA reads TGCGCCAGCAGCTTGGGGGCACAGGGCAACCTATACGAGCAGTACTTC.

V is TRBV11-3 and J is TRBJ2-7, with TRBD2 matching 8 bases. Germline V gene lookup returns CDR1 SGHNT and CDR2 YENEEA. Germline trimming cut 5 bases from V and 0 bases from J; bases unmatched to any gene: 6. The CDR3 loop spans 15 amino acids. DNA for the CDR3: TGTGCCAGCAGCAAGGGACTAGAGAGCTCCTACGAGCAGTACTTC. This encodes CASSKGLESSYEQYF.